This T cell receptor beta chain was sequenced for a study of blood T cell repertoires in COVID-19. Assay: immunoSEQ multiplex PCR; the TCRdb copy retains only in-frame clones and omits some. The sample contains 25,000 to 35,000 clones, around 82% of which appear only once. Looked up from germline, CDR1 is SGHVS and CDR2 is FQNEAQ. This CDR3 is built from 15 residues. V gave up 0 bases and J gave up 0 bases, with 6 bases separating them. The receptor's source is a man between 65 and 79 years old with active COVID-19. The chain uses TRBV7-8 and TRBJ1-3; D is ambiguous. The sequenced material came from peripheral blood. CDR3 nucleotides: TGTGCCAGCAGCTTAGCAGTTAGCTCTGGAAACACCATATATTTT. Translation: CASSLAVSSGNTIYF.